The present entry profiles one TCR beta chain with its context. Its antigen is undetermined. This sample is drawn from a study of shared clonotypes between healthy human individuals. The study, taken as a whole, reports: Sequencing depth was predicted to influence how clonotypes are shared among donors. Naive subsets typically showed greater estimated richness than memory subsets.

The V and J ends lost 4 bases and 5 bases respectively, with 14 bases between them. The germline V gene encodes CDR1 SEHNR and CDR2 FQNEAQ (reference sequence). The CDR3 is 15 amino acids. Produced via immunoSEQ multiplex PCR; TCRdb's table is partial and in-frame only. This table has 950,000 to 1,300,000 clones, roughly 70% appearing once. The sequenced material came from memory CD4+ T cells sorted from blood. Subset of the sample: CD45RA-negative fraction. The TCR originated in a man between 18 and 29 years old in good health. The chain couples TRBV7-9 to TRBJ1-4; D remains unclear. The CDR3 DNA sequence: TGTGCCAGCAGCTCCCGTAACAACCGGAATGAAAAACTGTTTTTT. This sequence encodes CASSSRNNRNEKLFF. The full variable domain, rest sourced from reference TRBV7-9 and TRBJ1-4, is DTGVSQNPRHKITKRGQNVTFRCDPISEHNRLYWYRQTLGQGPEFLTYFQNEAQLEKSRLLSDRFSAERPKGSFSTLEIQRTEQGDSAMYLCASSSRNNRNEKLFFGSGTQLSVL.